This T cell receptor (beta chain) was sequenced during a study of cytomegalovirus exposure and HLA in healthy donors. The primer mix had 60 Vbeta and 13 Jbeta primers. Profiled with immunoSEQ multiplex PCR; TCRdb holds only in-frame clones, not every one. The data hold 300,000 or so clones, with 84% observed a single time. Per the germline V gene, CDR1 is LNHDA and CDR2 is SQIVND (reference sequence). The CDR3 sequence is 17 residues long. The V end lost 5 bases, the J end lost 0 bases, and 20 bases lay between the germline ends. This receptor was identified in a woman between 40 and 50 years old in good health and CMV-seropositive. What was sequenced was PBMCs. The chain recombines TRBV19 with TRBJ2-7; D perhaps matches TRBD1 (6 bases). Here the CDR3 reads CASSLYGQSSSSYEQYF. The CDR3 DNA sequence: TGTGCCAGTAGTCTTTATGGACAGTCCTCGAGCTCCTACGAGCAGTACTTC.